This T cell receptor (beta chain) comes out of a study of neurological immune-mediated disorders. Study results and caveats: CDR3 amino acid sequences found in expanded clones were never shared across subjects, suggesting private repertoires in all groups.

Volunteers from a blood bank in Maryland, USA, constituted the healthy controls. Unsorted libraries used 2 million PBMCs kept at -80 degrees C. As for the cDNA, it was generated by 5'RACE with 10-nucleotide random UMIs. TCRdb itself ran the 5' RACE reads through MiXCR, one entry per CDR3 protein. The data show over 25,000 distinct CDR3 sequences, with around 12% seen just once and around 7.6% held by the top ten. Germline CDR1 is SGHRS and CDR2 is YFSETQ. V lost 0 bases to trimming and J lost 5 bases, with 11 bases between them. The CDR3 totals 14 residues. This clonotype was found many times. The antigen is unknown.

The TCR was taken from a man aged 55 to 70 in good health. The chain uses TRBV5-1 and TRBJ2-5; D is unresolved. The source material was PBMCs. Here the CDR3 reads CASSLAVAPETQYF. DNA for the CDR3: TGCGCCAGCAGCTTGGCCGTGGCACCGGAGACCCAGTACTTC.